Shown below are 21 T cell receptor beta chains from a single sample sequenced in a study of shared clonotypes between healthy human individuals. TCRdb keeps only in-frame clones here, not all; method: immunoSEQ multiplex PCR. The profile shows roughly 720,000 clones, less than 95% of them singletons. Material: memory CD8+ T cells from PBMCs. This sample's subset: CD45RO+ cells pooled with CCR7-negative TemRA cells. These receptors came from a man aged 18 to 29 in good health. Some clones in this sample may be carry-over from other donors' samples.

This sequence joins TRBV4-1 and TRBJ1-5; a weak D match, TRBD1 (5 bases). V was clipped by 0 bases and J by 1 base, with 7 bases between them. The germline CDR1 and CDR2 sequences are MGHRA and YSYEKL. The CDR3 totals 15 residues. In DNA, the CDR3 is TGCGCCAGCAGCCAAGAAAGACAGAGCAATCAGCCCCAGCATTTT. Translated: CASSQERQSNQPQHF.

In this sample, this clone turned up a few times. V gene TRBV5-1 combines with J gene TRBJ2-7; D is unresolved. Germline V gene sequence: CDR1 SGHRS, CDR2 YFSETQ. Between the trimmed V and J ends, which lost 3 bases and 5 bases, there was a span of 9 bases. The CDR3 consists of 12 residues. The CDR3 coding sequence is TGCGCCAGCAGCTACCGCATTGACGAGCAGTACTTC. Translating it yields CASSYRIDEQYF.

Only a few counts were recorded for this clone. The chain couples TRBV30 to TRBJ1-1, with D unclear. CDR3 size: 11 residues. V was pared by 2 bases and J by 3 bases, with 4 bases between. In germline, CDR1 is GTSNPN, CDR2 SVGIG (reference sequence). In DNA form, the CDR3 reads TGTGCCTGGAGTTTGGACACTGAAGCTTTCTTT. Its protein product is CAWSLDTEAFF.

This chain uses TRBV5-4 with TRBJ1-2; D ambiguous. Trimming took off 2 bases at V and 3 bases at J, with 11 bases between the two ends. The germline gives CDR1 SGHNT, CDR2 YYREEE (reference sequence). The CDR3 length is 14 residues. In DNA form, the CDR3 reads TGTGCCAGCAGCTTTTCCGAATCGGACTATGGCTACACCTTC. This codes for CASSFSESDYGYTF. Looking up the rest from reference TRBV5-4 and TRBJ1-2 gives the full variable domain: ETGVTQSPTHLIKTRGQQVTLRCSSQSGHNTVSWYQQALGQGPQFIFQYYREEENGRGNFPPRFSGLQFPNYSSELNVNALELDDSALYLCASSFSESDYGYTFGSGTRLTVV.

The chain combines TRBV4-2 with TRBJ2-3; D unclear. In germline, CDR1 is LGHNA, CDR2 YNFKEQ. V was clipped by 3 bases and J by 2 bases, with 12 bases between them. This CDR3 is built from 15 residues. The CDR3 coding sequence is TGTGCCAGCAGCCAGGATGGCAGCTTCACAGATACGCAGTATTTT. This translates into CASSQDGSFTDTQYF.

This CDR3 reads CANIQPKINEQFF. The CDR3 nucleotides are TGTGCCAACATCCAGCCCAAGATTAATGAGCAGTTCTTC. The chain has TRBV2 and TRBJ2-1; no clear D gene. The length of the CDR3 is 13 residues. Germline values: CDR1 SNHLY, CDR2 FYNNEI. V lost 10 bases to trimming and J lost 7 bases, with 17 bases between them.

V usage is TRBV28 and J usage is TRBJ2-1; 9 nucleotides agree with TRBD2. The CDR3 loop spans 18 amino acids. The germline CDR1 and CDR2 sequences are MDHEN and SYDVKM. The junction had 15 bases not matched to a gene; V was cut back by 4 bases and J by 5 bases. CDR3 sequence (DNA): TGTGCCAGCAGTTATCCGGGCGTAGCGGGAGAAGTCCACAATGAGCAGTTCTTC. Its translation: CASSYPGVAGEVHNEQFF.

The chain employs TRBV29-1 and TRBJ2-2; possible D gene TRBD1, 6 bases. CDR3 length: 14 amino acids. V gave up 7 bases and J gave up 5 bases, with 17 bases separating them. CDR1 SQVTM and CDR2 ANQGSEA come from the germline V gene. CDR3 sequence: CSAKGVLGTGELFF. Here the CDR3 DNA reads TGCAGCGCGAAGGGGGTGTTGGGGACCGGGGAGCTGTTTTTT.

The chain is built from TRBV10-1 and TRBJ2-4; D not certain. Trimming left V 6 bases short and J 6 bases short, with 18 bases between. Germline CDR1 reads WNHNN; CDR2 reads SYGVQD (reference sequence). The CDR3 has 15 residues. CDR3 sequence (DNA): TGCGCCAGCAGCCAAGGCTCTGGGCCGGGAAACATTCAGTACTTC. Residues: CASSQGSGPGNIQYF.

A single count supports this clone. The chain recombines TRBV6-5 with TRBJ2-2; the D gene could be TRBD1 or TRBD2 (5 bases each). V gave up 0 bases and J gave up 8 bases, with 16 bases separating them. Germline CDR1 reads MNHEY; CDR2 reads SVGAGI. The CDR3 totals 16 residues. The CDR3 DNA reads TGTGCCAGCAGTTACTCGAGGGGACCTTCTCCGGGGGAGCTGTTTTTT. Its protein is CASSYSRGPSPGELFF.

The gene calls are TRBV4-1 and TRBJ2-2; 8 bases agree with TRBD1. There are 17 residues in the CDR3. Losses at the gene ends were 0 bases for V and 4 bases for J; bases not matched to a gene: 7. Germline V gene data show CDR1 as MGHRA and CDR2 as YSYEKL. CDR3: CASSQEFQGAPTGELFF. CDR3 coding DNA: TGCGCCAGCAGCCAAGAGTTCCAGGGGGCCCCCACCGGGGAGCTGTTTTTT.

The chain carries TRBV5-1 and TRBJ2-1, with 8 bases aligning to TRBD2. V was clipped by 4 bases and J by 9 bases; unmatched bases: 18. This CDR3 has 17 amino acids. CDR1 and CDR2 from the germline V gene are SGHRS and YFSETQ. The CDR3, as DNA: TGCGCCAGCAGCCTATTCAGACTAGCGAGCCCTAGGGGTGAGCAGTTCTTC. Its protein is CASSLFRLASPRGEQFF.

The rearrangement uses TRBV28 and TRBJ1-5; D unresolved. From germline, CDR1 is MDHEN and CDR2 SYDVKM. V lost 6 bases, J lost 2 bases, and 32 bases lay in between. The CDR3 contains 21 residues. CDR3 in amino acids: CASSNPTLNVGRKGRNQPQHF. In DNA, the CDR3 is TGTGCCAGCAGCAATCCCACCCTTAATGTAGGCCGGAAAGGCCGCAATCAGCCCCAGCATTTT.

V and J are TRBV4-1 and TRBJ2-4, with a weak D call TRBD1 (6 bases). V shed 2 bases and J shed 0 bases, with 23 bases lying between them. CDR3 length: 20 amino acids. Germline CDR1 is MGHRA and CDR2 is YSYEKL. CDR3 region: CASSQPLSRGYSLAKNIQYF. For the CDR3, the DNA is TGCGCCAGCAGCCAACCATTATCAAGGGGGTACAGCTTAGCCAAAAACATTCAGTACTTC.

The chain employs TRBV28 and TRBJ1-4; D is ambiguous. Trimming left V 2 bases short and J 8 bases short, with 15 bases between. The CDR3 runs 15 residues. Germline CDR1 MDHEN, CDR2 SYDVKM. CDR3 sequence: CASSLLLASREKLFF. The CDR3 DNA reads TGTGCCAGCAGTTTACTATTAGCCTCCAGGGAAAAACTGTTTTTT.

As concerns this clone: This CDR3 is also generated by other DNA sequences in the sample. This chain uses TRBV6-5 with TRBJ1-1; D is uncertain. Germline CDR1 MNHEY, CDR2 SVGAGI. The CDR3 has 14 amino acids. V lost 0 bases and J 2 bases, leaving 7 bases between the germline ends. CDR3: CASSYSEGNTEAFF. The CDR3 DNA reads as TGTGCCAGCAGTTACTCGGAGGGAAACACTGAAGCTTTCTTT.

The genes are TRBV6-5 and TRBJ1-1, with D hard to call. Germline-derived CDR1 and CDR2 are MNHEY and SVGAGI. This CDR3 has 11 amino acids. Trimming cost V 6 bases and J 5 bases, with 7 bases left between them. The CDR3 nucleotides are TGTGCCAGCAGCGACGGGACTGAAGCTTTCTTT. Amino acid sequence: CASSDGTEAFF.

In DNA, the CDR3 is TGTGCCAGTAGTTACGCGGAGTGGAGCACAGATACGCAGTATTTT. Protein product: CASSYAEWSTDTQYF. This rearrangement joins TRBV19 to TRBJ2-3; no firm D call. This CDR3 has 15 amino acids. V shed 5 bases and J shed 0 bases, with 12 bases lying between them. CDR1 is LNHDA, CDR2 SQIVND, per germline (reference sequence).

J is TRBJ2-7 and V is TRBV4-1; 11 bases match TRBD2. Losses at the gene ends were 3 bases for V and 5 bases for J; bases not matched to a gene: 6. The length of the CDR3 is 15 residues. CDR1 is MGHRA, CDR2 YSYEKL, per germline. This CDR3 reads CASSQTGTSGNEQYF. The CDR3 DNA reads as TGCGCCAGCAGCCAGACCGGGACTAGCGGTAACGAGCAGTACTTC.

The chain uses TRBV27 and TRBJ2-7, with TRBD1 identical over 10 bases. With V trimmed by 6 bases and J by 0 bases, 8 bases remained unmatched. Germline lookup yields CDR1 MNHEY and CDR2 SMNVEV (reference sequence). CDR3 length: 16 amino acids. The CDR3 nucleotides are TGTGCCAGCAGGGGGGGACAGGGGCGAAGCTCCTACGAGCAGTACTTC. It encodes CASRGGQGRSSYEQYF.

DNA of the CDR3: TGTGCCACCAGCAGAACAGGCTCCTACAATGAGCAGTTCTTC. It is translated as CATSRTGSYNEQFF. The genes are TRBV15 and TRBJ2-1, with D possibly matching TRBD1 (5 bases). V lost 2 bases, J lost 0 bases, and 5 bases lay in between. From germline, CDR1 is LNHNV and CDR2 YYDKDF (reference sequence). The CDR3 runs to 14 residues.